A single sample gave rise to the 5 T cell receptor beta chains below, sequenced in a study of OX40 agonist ivuxolimab in advanced cancers. Only in-frame clones appear in the TCRdb table, and some are missing; sequencing was by immunoSEQ multiplex PCR. Of 55,000 to 90,000 clones in the sample, 80% to 90% were seen once. This specimen was CD4+ or CD8+ T cells sorted from blood, taken in a trial of the OX40 agonist ivuxolimab. These receptors originate from an adult with an advanced solid tumor such as melanoma, head and neck, liver or kidney cancer.

This rearrangement joins TRBV7-7 to TRBJ2-3, with 10 bases that match TRBD2. The CDR3 length is 14 residues. Trimming removed 3 bases from V and 6 bases from J; junction bases left unmatched: 3. Germline assignment: CDR1 SSHAT and CDR2 FNYEAQ (reference sequence). The chain's CDR3 is CASSLSGGVDTQYF. The CDR3 nucleotides read TGTGCCAGCAGCTTGAGCGGGGGGGTGGATACGCAGTATTTT.

This clone was seen only a few times. The rearrangement uses TRBV30 and TRBJ1-2, with TRBD1 identical over 7 bases. The length of the CDR3 is 15 residues. The germline gives CDR1 GTSNPN, CDR2 SVGIG (reference sequence). The J segment lost 4 bases and the V segment lost 0 bases, leaving 8 bases of the junction unmatched. The CDR3 spells CAWSVQTGRGYGYTF. CDR3 coding DNA: TGTGCCTGGAGTGTACAGACAGGGAGGGGCTATGGCTACACCTTC.

The chain has TRBV19 and TRBJ1-3; TRBD1 agrees at 10 bases. There are 16 residues in the CDR3. Losses at the gene ends were 5 bases for V and 6 bases for J; bases not matched to a gene: 10. Germline CDR1 reads LNHDA; CDR2 reads SQIVND (reference sequence). The CDR3 is CASSATGTGDQNTIYF. In DNA form, the CDR3 reads TGTGCCAGTAGTGCAACCGGGACAGGGGATCAAAACACCATATATTTT.

The rearrangement links TRBV5-1 to TRBJ2-3, with 11 bases matching TRBD2. This CDR3 contains 18 residues. Trimming removed 1 base from V and 0 bases from J; junction bases left unmatched: 7. Germline CDR1 reads SGHRS; CDR2 reads YFSETQ. The CDR3 bases are TGCGCCAGCAGCTTGAGCGCTAGCGGGGGGACTAGCACAGATACGCAGTATTTT. This translates into CASSLSASGGTSTDTQYF.

This chain connects TRBV7-7 to TRBJ2-7; 8 bases align to TRBD1. V lost 1 base to trimming and J lost 4 bases; unmatched junction nucleotides: 6. The CDR3 has 15 residues. Germline-derived CDR1 and CDR2 are SSHAT and FNYEAQ (reference sequence). The CDR3 DNA reads as TGTGCCAGCAGCTTAGGGCAGGGGGCTTTATACGAGCAGTACTTC. Its translation is CASSLGQGALYEQYF.